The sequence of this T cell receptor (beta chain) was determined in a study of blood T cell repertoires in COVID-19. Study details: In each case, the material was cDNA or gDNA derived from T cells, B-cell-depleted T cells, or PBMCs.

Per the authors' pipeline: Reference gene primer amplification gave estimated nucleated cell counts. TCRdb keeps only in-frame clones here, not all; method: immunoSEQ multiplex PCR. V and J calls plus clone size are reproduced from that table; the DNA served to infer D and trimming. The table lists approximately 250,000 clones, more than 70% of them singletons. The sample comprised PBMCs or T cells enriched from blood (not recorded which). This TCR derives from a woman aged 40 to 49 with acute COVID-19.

CDR3 in DNA: TGTGCCAGCAGCCAAGATGGAGACTACTCTGGAAACACCATATATTTT. As protein: CASSQDGDYSGNTIYF. The chain recombines TRBV3-1 (or the pseudogene TRBV3-2) with TRBJ1-3; D not certain. Germline V gene sequence: CDR1 LGHDT, CDR2 YNNKEL (reference sequence). V lost 0 bases, J lost 0 bases, and 9 bases lay in between. This CDR3 region has 16 residues.